Each of the 27 T cell receptor beta chains below was sequenced from the same sample in a study of blood T cell repertoires in COVID-19. Here immunoSEQ multiplex PCR was the method, and the copy in TCRdb shows in-frame clones only, minus some. This sample has roughly 240,000 clones, with roughly 86% found just once. Sequencing used peripheral blood. The receptors here all came from a woman aged 60 to 75 who had recovered from COVID-19.

This rearrangement joins TRBV7-2 to TRBJ2-5; 11 bases are shared with TRBD1. Per the germline V gene, CDR1 is SGHTA and CDR2 is FQGNSA. J was trimmed by 4 bases and V by 5 bases; bases with no gene match: 6. The CDR3 is 15 residues long. The CDR3 sequence: CASSEDRGLAETQYF. The CDR3 DNA sequence: TGTGCCAGCAGCGAGGACAGGGGGCTGGCAGAGACCCAGTACTTC.

V and J are TRBV13 and TRBJ1-2; D gene ambiguous. This CDR3 spans 8 amino acids. Germline V lookup: CDR1 PRHDT, CDR2 FYEKMQ (reference sequence). The CDR3 DNA sequence: TGTGCAACGCGGGGCTACACCTTC. Encoded protein: CATRGYTF.

A note on this clone: The same CDR3 arises from other DNA sequences in this sample as well. The chain has TRBV28 and TRBJ2-3; TRBD2 agrees at 8 bases. The V gene end was trimmed by 7 bases and the J gene end by 3 bases; junction bases not matched to a gene: 6. Germline V lookup: CDR1 MDHEN, CDR2 SYDVKM. The CDR3 has 14 residues. CDR3 region: CASTPGGGTDTQYF. The DNA of the CDR3 is TGTGCCAGCACCCCCGGGGGGGGGACAGATACGCAGTATTTT. The full variable domain, rest sourced from reference TRBV28 and TRBJ2-3, is DVKVTQSSRYLVKRTGEKVFLECVQDMDHENMFWYRQDPGLGLRLIYFSYDVKMKEKGDIPEGYSVSREKKERFSLILESASTNQTSMYLCASTPGGGTDTQYFGPGTRLTVL.

The CDR3 DNA reads as TGTGCCAGCAGTGAACCGGGGATCACCGGGGAGCTGTTTTTT. This codes for CASSEPGITGELFF. The V gene is TRBV2, the J gene TRBJ2-2; the D gene is possibly TRBD2 (5 bases). V lost 2 bases to trimming and J lost 4 bases, with 8 bases between them. Germline V CDR1 and CDR2: SNHLY, FYNNEI. The CDR3 has 14 residues.

In its sample, this clone was seen a few times. The gene calls are TRBV28 and TRBJ1-5; D gene unclear. The CDR3 has 21 amino acids. The V and J ends lost 3 bases and 0 bases respectively, with 27 bases between them. CDR1 MDHEN and CDR2 SYDVKM come from the germline V gene. The DNA for the CDR3 is TGTGCCAGCAGTTTTTTCCAGCCACGAAGCACGGTGAGGGTTAGCAATCAGCCCCAGCATTTT. Its protein is CASSFFQPRSTVRVSNQPQHF.

The V call is TRBV12-3 or TRBV12-4, the J call TRBJ2-1; TRBD2 is a possible D gene (6 bases). The CDR3 totals 11 residues. V dropped 6 bases and J dropped 8 bases, with 8 bases sitting between them. The CDR3 region has the DNA TGTGCCAGCAGACTAGCCTATGAGCAGTTCTTC. Residues: CASRLAYEQFF.

The CDR3 here is CASRQSNTEAFF. The CDR3 DNA is TGTGCCAGCAGACAGTCTAACACTGAAGCTTTCTTT. This chain connects TRBV3-1 (or the pseudogene TRBV3-2) to TRBJ1-1; D call uncertain. Germline CDR1 is LGHDT and CDR2 is YNNKEL (reference sequence). V lost 6 bases to trimming and J lost 2 bases, with 7 bases between them. This CDR3 has 12 residues.

Written as DNA, the CDR3 is TGTGCCAGCAGCCCCGGTTTGGGGAGGGCGAACACTGAAGCTTTCTTT. Its protein is CASSPGLGRANTEAFF. The J gene is TRBJ1-1, the V gene TRBV7-9; D is uncertain. The V end was cut by 5 bases, the J end by 1 base, with 17 bases between. Germline V gene lookup returns CDR1 SEHNR and CDR2 FQNEAQ (reference sequence). CDR3 length: 16 amino acids.

Concerning this clone: This CDR3 is also generated by other DNA sequences in the sample. The chain joins TRBV7-2 to TRBJ2-7; the match to TRBD2 covers 7 bases. This CDR3 contains 15 residues. CDR1 and CDR2 from the germline V gene are SGHTA and FQGNSA. Unmatched junction bases numbered 5, after V lost 0 bases and J lost 3 bases. In DNA, the CDR3 is TGTGCCAGCAGCTTAGCCTCTGGGAGGGGCTACGAGCAGTACTTC. Translating it yields CASSLASGRGYEQYF.

The V and J genes are TRBV28 and TRBJ2-7, with no clear D. Per the germline V gene, CDR1 is MDHEN and CDR2 is SYDVKM. Trimming removed 6 bases at V and 0 bases at J, with 12 bases between. This CDR3 comprises 14 residues. This CDR3 is CASRRQLLSYEQYF. The DNA of the CDR3 is TGTGCCAGCAGGCGACAACTCCTCTCCTACGAGCAGTACTTC.

The CDR3 is CASSLQPQAGTGELFF. CDR3 bases: TGTGCCAGCAGCTTACAACCTCAGGCCGGCACCGGGGAGCTGTTTTTT. The rearrangement uses TRBV7-3 and TRBJ2-2; D gene ambiguous. V was trimmed by 2 bases and J by 4 bases, leaving 14 bases between them. This CDR3 has 16 amino acids. The germline V gene has CDR1 SGHTA and CDR2 FQGTGA.

V is TRBV7-3 and J is TRBJ1-3; D call uncertain. V lost 0 bases and J lost 0, with 9 bases in between. This CDR3 has 16 residues. CDR1 is SGHTA, CDR2 FQGTGA, per germline. CDR3 protein: CASSLTHTSSGNTIYF. CDR3 nucleotides: TGTGCCAGCAGCTTAACTCATACAAGCTCTGGAAACACCATATATTTT. Filled out from reference TRBV7-3 and TRBJ1-3, the complete variable domain reads GAGVSQTPSNKVTEKGKYVELRCDPISGHTALYWYRQSLGQGPEFLIYFQGTGAADDSGLPNDRFFAVRPEGSVSTLKIQRTERGDSAVYLCASSLTHTSSGNTIYFGEGSWLTVV.

The chain carries TRBV5-1 and TRBJ1-3; D gene ambiguous. Looked up from germline, CDR1 is SGHRS and CDR2 is YFSETQ. The CDR3 runs 17 residues. V was trimmed by 2 bases and J by 0 bases, leaving 15 bases between them. Here the CDR3 reads CASSFLGGSVSGNTIYF. The CDR3 region has the DNA TGCGCCAGCAGCTTCCTAGGTGGTTCAGTCTCTGGAAACACCATATATTTT.

The CDR3 nucleotides are TGTGCCACCAGCCCTACCTCTGGGCCACCCCTCCACTTT. Protein: CATSPTSGPPLHF. The rearrangement joins TRBV15 to TRBJ1-6; D is unclear. Germline V gene data show CDR1 as LNHNV and CDR2 as YYDKDF (reference sequence). This CDR3 comprises 13 residues. The ends were cut back, 5 bases at V and 11 bases at J, with 13 bases in the middle.

The chain carries TRBV4-2 and TRBJ1-2; the match to TRBD1 covers 7 bases. The CDR3 length is 16 residues. Germline V lookup: CDR1 LGHNA, CDR2 YNFKEQ. Unmatched junction bases numbered 12, after V lost 4 bases and J lost 4 bases. CDR3 DNA sequence: TGTGCCAGCAGCCGGAGAGATGGGACAGTTACCTATGGCTACACCTTC. Residues: CASSRRDGTVTYGYTF.

This chain uses TRBV2 with TRBJ1-2, with a weak D call TRBD1 (6 bases). The germline V gene has CDR1 SNHLY and CDR2 FYNNEI. The CDR3 totals 14 residues. V lost 1 base to trimming and J lost 3 bases, with 9 bases between them. CDR3: CASSEEGEYYGYTF. The CDR3 coding sequence is TGTGCCAGCAGTGAAGAGGGGGAATACTATGGCTACACCTTC.

V and J are TRBV3-1 (or the pseudogene TRBV3-2) and TRBJ2-7; 9 nucleotides match TRBD1. Unmatched junction bases numbered 11, after V lost 4 bases and J lost 7 bases. This CDR3 is built from 15 residues. In germline, CDR1 is LGHDT, CDR2 YNNKEL (reference sequence). The CDR3 loop reads CASSRPGQGDGEQYF. In DNA form, the CDR3 reads TGTGCCAGCAGCCGCCCGGGACAGGGTGATGGTGAGCAGTACTTC.

For this clone: Compared with germline, one end of the junction differs, possibly owing to a read error. The rearrangement joins TRBV12-3 or TRBV12-4 to TRBJ1-2; the D gene is possibly TRBD1 (5 bases). The CDR3 length is 12 residues. CDR3 loop: CASTKTTRDSFF. For the CDR3, the DNA is TGTGCCAGCACCAAAACAACTCGGGACTCCTTCTTC.

Ten or more counts support this clone. The V call is TRBV6-5, the J call TRBJ1-2, with D possibly being TRBD1 (5 bases). Germline V gene lookup returns CDR1 MNHEY and CDR2 SVGAGI. V lost 8 bases and J 6 bases, leaving 10 bases between the germline ends. The CDR3 is 11 amino acids. The CDR3 region has the DNA TGTGCCAGCGGGGAGGGGAATGGCTACACCTTC. This codes for CASGEGNGYTF.

The gene calls are TRBV28 and TRBJ1-2, with a possible D match to TRBD1 (6 bases). V was clipped by 7 bases and J by 2 bases, with 8 bases between them. The CDR3 is 12 residues long. CDR1 is MDHEN and CDR2 is SYDVKM in the germline V gene. The CDR3 DNA is TGTGCCAGCAACAGGGCGAACTATGGCTACACCTTC. Translating it yields CASNRANYGYTF.

The chain has TRBV5-1 and TRBJ2-1; 11 positions agree with TRBD1. With 4 bases clipped from V and 8 bases from J, the junction kept 14 bases outside the gene matches. Germline V CDR1 and CDR2: SGHRS, YFSETQ. The CDR3 runs to 17 residues. The CDR3 DNA reads TGCGCCAGCAGCCCCGACGTCGCCGGACAGGGGGCCTATGAGCAGTTCTTC. Its protein product is CASSPDVAGQGAYEQFF.

The V gene is TRBV15, the J gene TRBJ2-7; TRBD1 might be the D (6 bases). The germline V and J ends were trimmed by 0 bases and 5 bases, with 20 bases remaining between them. The CDR3 totals 17 residues. CDR1 and CDR2 from the germline V gene are LNHNV and YYDKDF (reference sequence). This chain's CDR3 is CATSRDRRAGDKNEQYF. The CDR3 DNA follows: TGTGCCACCAGCAGAGATCGACGGGCAGGGGATAAGAACGAGCAGTACTTC.

This clone was recorded once. The J gene is TRBJ2-5, the V gene TRBV28; 9 nucleotides line up with TRBD1. After removal of 7 bases from V and 2 bases from J, the junction contained 5 bases not matched to a gene. The CDR3 is 14 residues long. CDR1 MDHEN and CDR2 SYDVKM come from the germline V gene. The CDR3 here is CASKGTGSQETQYF. Here the CDR3 DNA reads TGTGCCAGCAAAGGGACAGGGTCTCAAGAGACCCAGTACTTC.

The chain is built from TRBV28 and TRBJ2-1; possibly TRBD2 for D (6 bases). V shed 0 bases and J shed 9 bases, with 6 bases lying between them. Germline V gene lookup returns CDR1 MDHEN and CDR2 SYDVKM. The CDR3 totals 12 residues. The CDR3, as DNA: TGTGCCAGCAGTTTATGGGGAGGTGAGCAGTTCTTC. Protein product: CASSLWGGEQFF.

This rearrangement joins TRBV5-5 to TRBJ2-7, with 7 bases identical to TRBD2. This CDR3 contains 18 residues. With V trimmed by 0 bases and J by 5 bases, 17 bases remained unmatched. Germline V lookup: CDR1 SGHKS, CDR2 YYEKEE (reference sequence). CDR3: CASSLVYHRTVGGDEQYF. The CDR3 DNA is TGTGCCAGCAGCTTGGTCTACCACCGGACTGTGGGGGGGGACGAGCAGTACTTC. Together with reference TRBV5-5 and TRBJ2-7, the CDR3 gives the full variable domain: DAGVTQSPTHLIKTRGQQVTLRCSPISGHKSVSWYQQVLGQGPQFIFQYYEKEERGRGNFPDRFSARQFPNYSSELNVNALLLGDSALYLCASSLVYHRTVGGDEQYFGPGTRLTVT.

The chain has TRBV7-2 and TRBJ1-2; tentative D call: TRBD1 (6 bases). Germline V gene data show CDR1 as SGHTA and CDR2 as FQGNSA. The CDR3 is 14 residues long. The V and J ends lost 1 base and 6 bases respectively, with 12 bases between them. The CDR3 sequence is CASSLDRAWNGYTF. CDR3 coding DNA: TGTGCCAGCAGCTTAGACAGGGCCTGGAATGGCTACACCTTC.

The CDR3 coding sequence is TGTGCCAGCAGCCAGGCGGATCGGGAAGCTTTCTTT. Amino acid sequence: CASSQADREAFF. The J gene is TRBJ1-1, the V gene TRBV3-1 (or the pseudogene TRBV3-2); no definite D call. Deletions cut 3 bases from V and 8 bases from J, with 10 bases between. Germline CDR1 is LGHDT and CDR2 is YNNKEL (reference sequence). The CDR3 is 12 residues long.